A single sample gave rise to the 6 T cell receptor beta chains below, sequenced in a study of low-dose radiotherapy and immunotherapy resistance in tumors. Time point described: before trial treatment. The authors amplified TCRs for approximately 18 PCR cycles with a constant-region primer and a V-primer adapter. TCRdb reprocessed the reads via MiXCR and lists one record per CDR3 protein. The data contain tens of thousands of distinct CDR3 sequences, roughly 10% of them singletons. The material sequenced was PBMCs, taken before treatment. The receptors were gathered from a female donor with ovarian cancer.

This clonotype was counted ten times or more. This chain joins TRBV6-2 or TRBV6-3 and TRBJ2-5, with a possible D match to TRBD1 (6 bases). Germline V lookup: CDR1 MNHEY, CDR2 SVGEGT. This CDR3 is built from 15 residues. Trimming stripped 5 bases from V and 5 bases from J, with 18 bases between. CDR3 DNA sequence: TGTGCCAGCAGTGAAAGTGGGGGCCCCGTTGAGACCCAGTACTTC. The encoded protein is CASSESGGPVETQYF.

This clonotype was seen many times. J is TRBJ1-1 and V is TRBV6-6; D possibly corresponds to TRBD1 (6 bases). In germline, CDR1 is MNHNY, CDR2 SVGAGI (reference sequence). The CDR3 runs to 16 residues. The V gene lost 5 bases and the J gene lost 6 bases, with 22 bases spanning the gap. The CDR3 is CASSPGTYEHWAEAFF. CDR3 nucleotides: TGTGCCAGCAGTCCCGGGACATATGAACACTGGGCTGAAGCTTTCTTT.

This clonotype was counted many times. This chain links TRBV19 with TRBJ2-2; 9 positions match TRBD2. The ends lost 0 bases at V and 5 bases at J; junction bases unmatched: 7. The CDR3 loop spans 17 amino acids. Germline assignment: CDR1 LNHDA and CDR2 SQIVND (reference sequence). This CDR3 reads CASSIEASGARTGELFF. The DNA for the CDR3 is TGTGCCAGTAGTATAGAGGCTAGCGGGGCTCGAACCGGGGAGCTGTTTTTT.

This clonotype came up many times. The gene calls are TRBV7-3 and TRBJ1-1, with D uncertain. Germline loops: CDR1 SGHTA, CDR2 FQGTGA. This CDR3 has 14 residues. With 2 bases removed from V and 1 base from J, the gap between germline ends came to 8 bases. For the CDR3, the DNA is TGTGCCAGCAGCTTATCGGGCGGGAACACTGAAGCTTTCTTT. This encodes CASSLSGGNTEAFF.

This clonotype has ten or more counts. CDR3 nucleotides: TGTGCCAGTAGTGTCTCCGGGGGTTCCTACAATGAGCAGTTCTTC. Its translation: CASSVSGGSYNEQFF. The rearrangement uses TRBV19 and TRBJ2-1; a possible D gene is TRBD2 (6 bases). Germline loops: CDR1 LNHDA, CDR2 SQIVND (reference sequence). V was cut by 5 bases and J by 1 base, with 12 bases left in between. CDR3 length: 15 residues.

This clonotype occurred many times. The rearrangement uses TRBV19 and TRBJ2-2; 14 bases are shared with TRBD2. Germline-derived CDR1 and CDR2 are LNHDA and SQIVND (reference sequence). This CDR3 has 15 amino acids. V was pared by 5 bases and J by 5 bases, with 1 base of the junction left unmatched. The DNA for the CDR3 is TGTGCCAGTAGTGGGACTAGCGGGAGTACCGGGGAGCTGTTTTTT. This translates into CASSGTSGSTGELFF.